The subject of this entry is one T cell receptor (beta chain). The assay was immunoSEQ multiplex PCR, and TCRdb's table has in-frame clones only and misses some. In the table there are approximately 210,000 clones, less than 90% of which are singletons. This sample was included in a study of blood T cell repertoires in COVID-19. The germline V and J ends were trimmed by 2 bases and 3 bases, with 13 bases remaining between them. The germline V gene has CDR1 MDHEN and CDR2 SYDVKM. The CDR3 totals 15 residues. This chain uses TRBV28 with TRBJ1-1; tentatively, D is TRBD1 (5 bases). Sequenced: peripheral blood. This TCR came from a man aged 70-80 years with acute or convalescent COVID-19. The chain's CDR3 is CASSLDRTSYTEAFF. In DNA form, the CDR3 reads TGTGCCAGCAGTTTAGATCGGACATCTTACACTGAAGCTTTCTTT.